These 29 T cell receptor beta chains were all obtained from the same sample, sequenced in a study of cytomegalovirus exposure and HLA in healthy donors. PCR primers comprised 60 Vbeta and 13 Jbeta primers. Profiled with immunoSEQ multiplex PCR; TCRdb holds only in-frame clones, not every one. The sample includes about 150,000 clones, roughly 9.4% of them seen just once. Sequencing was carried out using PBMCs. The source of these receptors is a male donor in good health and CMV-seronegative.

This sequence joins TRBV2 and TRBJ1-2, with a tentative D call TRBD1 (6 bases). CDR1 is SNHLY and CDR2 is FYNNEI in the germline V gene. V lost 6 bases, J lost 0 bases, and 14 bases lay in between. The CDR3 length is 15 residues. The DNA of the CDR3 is TGTGCCAGCAGCGTACGGGACAACTCTAACTATGGCTACACCTTC. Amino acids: CASSVRDNSNYGYTF.

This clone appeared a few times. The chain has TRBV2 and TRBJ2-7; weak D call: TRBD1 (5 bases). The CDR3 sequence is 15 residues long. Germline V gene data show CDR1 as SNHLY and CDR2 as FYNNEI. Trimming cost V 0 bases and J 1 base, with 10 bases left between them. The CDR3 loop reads CASSEARTQSYEQYF. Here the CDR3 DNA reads TGTGCCAGCAGTGAAGCTAGGACACAGTCCTACGAGCAGTACTTC.

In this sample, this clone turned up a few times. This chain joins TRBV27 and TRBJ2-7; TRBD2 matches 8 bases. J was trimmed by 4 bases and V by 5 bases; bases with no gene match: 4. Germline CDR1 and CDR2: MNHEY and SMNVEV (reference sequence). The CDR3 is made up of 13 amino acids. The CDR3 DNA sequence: TGTGCCAGCAGTCCCCCGGGGGGGTACGAGCAGTACTTC. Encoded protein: CASSPPGGYEQYF.

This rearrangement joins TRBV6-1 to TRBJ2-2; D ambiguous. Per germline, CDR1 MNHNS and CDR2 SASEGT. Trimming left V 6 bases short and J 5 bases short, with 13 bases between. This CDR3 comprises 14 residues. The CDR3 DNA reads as TGTGCCAGCAGGATAGTATCCGCTACCGGGGAGCTGTTTTTT. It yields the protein CASRIVSATGELFF.

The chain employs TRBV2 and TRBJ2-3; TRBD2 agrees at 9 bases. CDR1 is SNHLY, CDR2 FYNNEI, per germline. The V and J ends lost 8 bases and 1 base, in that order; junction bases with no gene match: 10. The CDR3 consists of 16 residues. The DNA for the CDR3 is TGTGCCAGCCCCGGGGCTAGCGGGGACCGCACAGATACGCAGTATTTT. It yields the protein CASPGASGDRTDTQYF. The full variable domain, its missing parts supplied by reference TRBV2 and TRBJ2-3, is EPEVTQTPSHQVTQMGQEVILRCVPISNHLYFYWYRQILGQKVEFLVSFYNNEISEKSEIFDDQFSVERPDGSNFTLKIRSTKLEDSAMYFCASPGASGDRTDTQYFGPGTRLTVL.

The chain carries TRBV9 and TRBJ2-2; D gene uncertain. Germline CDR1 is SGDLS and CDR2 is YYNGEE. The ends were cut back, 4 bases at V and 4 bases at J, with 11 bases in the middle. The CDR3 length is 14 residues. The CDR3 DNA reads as TGTGCCAGCAGCACTTATCTTGGCACCGGGGAGCTGTTTTTT. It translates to CASSTYLGTGELFF. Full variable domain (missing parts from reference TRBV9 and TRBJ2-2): DSGVTQTPKHLITATGQRVTLRCSPRSGDLSVYWYQQSLDQGLQFLIQYYNGEERAKGNILERFSAQQFPDLHSELNLSSLELGDSALYFCASSTYLGTGELFFGEGSRLTVL.

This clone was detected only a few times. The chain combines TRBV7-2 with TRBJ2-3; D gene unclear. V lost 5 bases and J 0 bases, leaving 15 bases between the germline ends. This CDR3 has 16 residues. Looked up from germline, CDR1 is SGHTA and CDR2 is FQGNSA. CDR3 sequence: CASSLFTRASTDTQYF. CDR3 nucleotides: TGTGCCAGCAGCCTTTTCACCCGCGCGAGCACAGATACGCAGTATTTT.

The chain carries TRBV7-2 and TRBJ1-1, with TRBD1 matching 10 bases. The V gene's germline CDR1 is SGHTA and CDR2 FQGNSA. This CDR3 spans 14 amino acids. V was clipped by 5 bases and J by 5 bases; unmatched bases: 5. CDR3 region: CASSQGDRGTEAFF. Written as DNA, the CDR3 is TGTGCCAGCAGCCAAGGGGACAGGGGAACTGAAGCTTTCTTT. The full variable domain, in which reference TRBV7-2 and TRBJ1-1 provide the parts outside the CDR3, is GAGVSQSPSNKVTEKGKDVELRCDPISGHTALYWYRQSLGQGLEFLIYFQGNSAPDKSGLPSDRFSAERTGGSVSTLTIQRTQQEDSAVYLCASSQGDRGTEAFFGQGTRLTVV.

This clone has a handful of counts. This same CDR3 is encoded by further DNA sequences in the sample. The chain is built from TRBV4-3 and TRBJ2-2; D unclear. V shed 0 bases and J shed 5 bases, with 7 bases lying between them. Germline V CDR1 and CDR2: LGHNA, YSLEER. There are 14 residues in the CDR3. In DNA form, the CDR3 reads TGCGCCAGCAGCCAAGATAGAGGAACCGGGGAGCTGTTTTTT. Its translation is CASSQDRGTGELFF.

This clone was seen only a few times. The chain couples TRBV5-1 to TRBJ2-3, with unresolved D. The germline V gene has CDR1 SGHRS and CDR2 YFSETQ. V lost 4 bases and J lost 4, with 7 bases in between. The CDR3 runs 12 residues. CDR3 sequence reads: CASSELADTQYF. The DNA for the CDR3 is TGCGCCAGCAGCGAACTCGCAGATACGCAGTATTTT.

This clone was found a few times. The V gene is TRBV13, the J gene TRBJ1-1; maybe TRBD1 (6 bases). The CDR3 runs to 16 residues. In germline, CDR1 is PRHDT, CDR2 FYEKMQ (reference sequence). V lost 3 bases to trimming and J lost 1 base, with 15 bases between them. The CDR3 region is CASSFTAGQPNTEAFF. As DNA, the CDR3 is TGTGCCAGCAGCTTCACCGCCGGACAGCCGAACACTGAAGCTTTCTTT.

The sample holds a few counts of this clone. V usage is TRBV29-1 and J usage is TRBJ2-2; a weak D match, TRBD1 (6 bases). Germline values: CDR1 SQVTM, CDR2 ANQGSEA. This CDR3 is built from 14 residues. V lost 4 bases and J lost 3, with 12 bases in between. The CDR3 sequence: CSVGSGVYTGELFF. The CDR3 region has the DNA TGCAGCGTTGGATCAGGGGTGTACACCGGGGAGCTGTTTTTT.

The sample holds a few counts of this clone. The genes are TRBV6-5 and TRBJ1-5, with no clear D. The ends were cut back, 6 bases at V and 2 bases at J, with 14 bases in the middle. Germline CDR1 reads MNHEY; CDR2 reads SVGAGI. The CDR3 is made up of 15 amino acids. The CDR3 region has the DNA TGTGCCAGCAGCTCGCAGATCACCGGCAATCAGCCCCAGCATTTT. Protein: CASSSQITGNQPQHF.

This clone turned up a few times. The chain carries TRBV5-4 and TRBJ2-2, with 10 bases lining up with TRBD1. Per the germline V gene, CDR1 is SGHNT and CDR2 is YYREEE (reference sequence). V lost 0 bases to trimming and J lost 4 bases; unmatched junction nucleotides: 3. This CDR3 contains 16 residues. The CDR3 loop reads CASSLGGTGATGELFF. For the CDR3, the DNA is TGTGCCAGCAGCTTGGGGGGGACAGGGGCCACCGGGGAGCTGTTTTTT. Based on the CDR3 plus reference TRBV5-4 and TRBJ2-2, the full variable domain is ETGVTQSPTHLIKTRGQQVTLRCSSQSGHNTVSWYQQALGQGPQFIFQYYREEENGRGNFPPRFSGLQFPNYSSELNVNALELDDSALYLCASSLGGTGATGELFFGEGSRLTVL.

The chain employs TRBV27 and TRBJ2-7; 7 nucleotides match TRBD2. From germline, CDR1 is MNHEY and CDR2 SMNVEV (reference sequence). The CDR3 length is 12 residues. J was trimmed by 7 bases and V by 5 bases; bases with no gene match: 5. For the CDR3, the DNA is TGTGCCAGCAGTAGCGGGACGGGAGAGCAGTACTTC. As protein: CASSSGTGEQYF.

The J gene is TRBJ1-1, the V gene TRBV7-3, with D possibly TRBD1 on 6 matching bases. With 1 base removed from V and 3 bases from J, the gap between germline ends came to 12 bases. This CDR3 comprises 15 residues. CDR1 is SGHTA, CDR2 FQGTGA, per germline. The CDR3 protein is CASSLSTGRDTEAFF. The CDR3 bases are TGTGCCAGCAGCTTAAGTACAGGGAGGGACACTGAAGCTTTCTTT.

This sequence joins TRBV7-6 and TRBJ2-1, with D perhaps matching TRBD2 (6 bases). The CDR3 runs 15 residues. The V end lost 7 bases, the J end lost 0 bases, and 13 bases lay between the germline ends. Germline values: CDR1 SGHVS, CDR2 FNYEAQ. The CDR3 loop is CASTQTRDSYNEQFF. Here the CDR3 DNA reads TGTGCCAGCACCCAGACGCGGGACTCCTACAATGAGCAGTTCTTC.

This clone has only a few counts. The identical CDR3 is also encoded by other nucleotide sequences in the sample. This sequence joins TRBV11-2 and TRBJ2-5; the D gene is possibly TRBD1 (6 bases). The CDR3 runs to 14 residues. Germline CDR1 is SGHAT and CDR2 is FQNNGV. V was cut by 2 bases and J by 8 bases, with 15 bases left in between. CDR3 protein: CASSLFGGAETQYF. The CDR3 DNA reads TGTGCCAGCAGCTTATTTGGGGGCGCGGAAACCCAGTACTTC. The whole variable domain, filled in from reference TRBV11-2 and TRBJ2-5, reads EAGVAQSPRYKIIEKRQSVAFWCNPISGHATLYWYQQILGQGPKLLIQFQNNGVVDDSQLPKDRFSAERLKGVDSTLKIQPAKLEDSAVYLCASSLFGGAETQYFGPGTRLLVL.

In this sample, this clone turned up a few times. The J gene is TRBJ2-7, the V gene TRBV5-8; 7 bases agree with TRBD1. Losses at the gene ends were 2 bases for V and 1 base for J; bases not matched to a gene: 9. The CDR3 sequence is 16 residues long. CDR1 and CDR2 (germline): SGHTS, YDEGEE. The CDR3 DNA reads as TGTGCCAGCAGCTTCCCGACAGGGTTTCTTTCCTACGAGCAGTACTTC. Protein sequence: CASSFPTGFLSYEQYF.

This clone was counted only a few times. CDR3 sequence (DNA): TGTGCCAGCAGTTACGATACGGGTGCCTACAATGAGCAGTTCTTC. This codes for CASSYDTGAYNEQFF. The chain couples TRBV6-5 to TRBJ2-1; D remains ambiguous. V lost 2 bases and J lost 2, with 10 bases in between. Germline CDR1 and CDR2: MNHEY and SVGAGI. The CDR3 totals 15 residues.

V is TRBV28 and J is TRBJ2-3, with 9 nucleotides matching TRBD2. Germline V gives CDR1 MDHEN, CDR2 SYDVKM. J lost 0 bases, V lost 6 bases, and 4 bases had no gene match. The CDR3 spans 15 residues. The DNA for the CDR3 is TGTGCCAGCAGCCGCACTAGCGGGAGCACAGATACGCAGTATTTT. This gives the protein CASSRTSGSTDTQYF.

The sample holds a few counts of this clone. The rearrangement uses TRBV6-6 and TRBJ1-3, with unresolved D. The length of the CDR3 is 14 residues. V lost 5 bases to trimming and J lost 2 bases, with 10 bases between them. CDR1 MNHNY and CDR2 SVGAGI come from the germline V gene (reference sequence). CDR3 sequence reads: CASSQLSTGNTIYF. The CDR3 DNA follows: TGTGCCAGCAGTCAACTGTCGACTGGAAACACCATATATTTT.

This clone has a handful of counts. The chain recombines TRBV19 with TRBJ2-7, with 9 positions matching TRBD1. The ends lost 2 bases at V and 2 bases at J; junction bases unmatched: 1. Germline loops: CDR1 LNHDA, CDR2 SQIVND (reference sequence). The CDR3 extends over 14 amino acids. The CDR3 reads CASSIRQGAYEQYF. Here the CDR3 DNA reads TGTGCCAGTAGTATACGACAGGGGGCCTACGAGCAGTACTTC.

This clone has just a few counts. CDR3: CAISESVTSLYYEQYF. CDR3 coding DNA: TGTGCCATCAGTGAGTCGGTGACTAGCCTCTACTACGAGCAGTACTTC. This sequence joins TRBV10-3 and TRBJ2-7, with 7 positions matching TRBD2. V dropped 0 bases and J dropped 3; count of bases not matched to a gene: 8. Per germline, CDR1 ENHRY and CDR2 SYGVKD. The CDR3 sequence is 16 residues long.

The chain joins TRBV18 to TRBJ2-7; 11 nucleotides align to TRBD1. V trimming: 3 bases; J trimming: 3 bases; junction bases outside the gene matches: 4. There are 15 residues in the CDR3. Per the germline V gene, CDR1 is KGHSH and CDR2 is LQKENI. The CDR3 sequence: CASSPPDRGLYEQYF. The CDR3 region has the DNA TGTGCCAGCTCACCCCCGGACAGGGGGCTCTACGAGCAGTACTTC.

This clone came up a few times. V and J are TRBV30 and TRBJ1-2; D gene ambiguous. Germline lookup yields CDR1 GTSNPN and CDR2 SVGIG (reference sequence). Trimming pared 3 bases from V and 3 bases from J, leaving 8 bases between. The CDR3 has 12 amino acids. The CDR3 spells CAWSGDYYGYTF. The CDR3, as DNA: TGTGCCTGGAGCGGTGACTACTATGGCTACACCTTC.

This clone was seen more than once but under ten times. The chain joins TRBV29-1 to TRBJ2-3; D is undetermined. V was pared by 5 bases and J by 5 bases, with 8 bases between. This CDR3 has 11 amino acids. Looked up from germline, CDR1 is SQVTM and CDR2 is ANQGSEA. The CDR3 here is CSVTQLDTQYF. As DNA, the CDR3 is TGCAGCGTTACACAGTTAGATACGCAGTATTTT.

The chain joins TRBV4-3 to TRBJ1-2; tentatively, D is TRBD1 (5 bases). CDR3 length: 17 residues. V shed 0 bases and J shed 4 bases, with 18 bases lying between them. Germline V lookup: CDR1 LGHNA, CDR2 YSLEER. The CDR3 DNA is TGCGCCAGCAGCCAAGAAATTGGGGGGTCTCCCTTCTATGGCTACACCTTC. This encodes CASSQEIGGSPFYGYTF.

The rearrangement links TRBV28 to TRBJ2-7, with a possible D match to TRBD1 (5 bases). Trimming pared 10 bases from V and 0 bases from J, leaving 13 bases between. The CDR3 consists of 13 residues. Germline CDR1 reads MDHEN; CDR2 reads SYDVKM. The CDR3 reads CAINSGNSYEQYF. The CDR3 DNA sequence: TGTGCCATCAATTCAGGGAACTCCTACGAGCAGTACTTC.